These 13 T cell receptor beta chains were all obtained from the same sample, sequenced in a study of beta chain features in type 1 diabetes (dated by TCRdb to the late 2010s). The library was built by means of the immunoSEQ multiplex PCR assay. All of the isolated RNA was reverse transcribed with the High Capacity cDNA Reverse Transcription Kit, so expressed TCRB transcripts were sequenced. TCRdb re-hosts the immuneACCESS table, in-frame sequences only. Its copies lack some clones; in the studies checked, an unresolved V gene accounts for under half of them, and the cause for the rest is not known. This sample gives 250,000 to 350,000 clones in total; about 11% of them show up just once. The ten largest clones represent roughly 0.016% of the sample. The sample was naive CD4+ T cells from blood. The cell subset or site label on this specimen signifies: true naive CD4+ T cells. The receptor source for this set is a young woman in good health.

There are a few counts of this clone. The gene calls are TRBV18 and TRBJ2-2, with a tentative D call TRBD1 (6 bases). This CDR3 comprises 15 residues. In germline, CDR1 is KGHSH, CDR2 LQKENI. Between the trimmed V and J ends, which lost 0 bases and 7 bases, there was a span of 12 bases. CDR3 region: CASSPPNREDGELFF. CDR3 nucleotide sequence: TGTGCCAGCTCACCACCCAACAGGGAAGACGGGGAGCTGTTTTTT.

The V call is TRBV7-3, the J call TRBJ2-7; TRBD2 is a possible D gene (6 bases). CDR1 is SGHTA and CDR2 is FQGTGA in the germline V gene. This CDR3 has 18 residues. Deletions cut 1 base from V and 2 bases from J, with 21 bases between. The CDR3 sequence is CASSLKTGGGPSPYEQYF. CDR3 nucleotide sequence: TGTGCCAGCAGCTTAAAGACCGGAGGAGGGCCCTCTCCCTACGAGCAGTACTTC. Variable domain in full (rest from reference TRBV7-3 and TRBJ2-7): GAGVSQTPSNKVTEKGKYVELRCDPISGHTALYWYRQSLGQGPEFLIYFQGTGAADDSGLPNDRFFAVRPEGSVSTLKIQRTERGDSAVYLCASSLKTGGGPSPYEQYFGPGTRLTVT.

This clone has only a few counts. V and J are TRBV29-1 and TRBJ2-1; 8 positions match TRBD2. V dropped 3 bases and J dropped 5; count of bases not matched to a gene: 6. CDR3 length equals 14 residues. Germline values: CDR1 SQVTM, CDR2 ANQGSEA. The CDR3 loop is CSVDKRGPDNEQFF. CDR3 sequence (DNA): TGCAGCGTTGATAAGCGGGGGCCGGACAATGAGCAGTTCTTC.

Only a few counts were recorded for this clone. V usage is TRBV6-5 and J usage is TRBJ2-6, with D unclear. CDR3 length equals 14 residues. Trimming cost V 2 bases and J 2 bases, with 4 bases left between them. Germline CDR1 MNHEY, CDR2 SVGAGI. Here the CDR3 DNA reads TGTGCCAGCAGTTACCGGGCTGGGGCCAACGTCCTGACTTTC. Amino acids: CASSYRAGANVLTF.

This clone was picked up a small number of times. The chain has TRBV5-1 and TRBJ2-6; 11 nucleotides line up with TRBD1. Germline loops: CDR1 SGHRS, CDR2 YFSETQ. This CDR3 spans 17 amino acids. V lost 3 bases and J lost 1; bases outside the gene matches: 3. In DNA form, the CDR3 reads TGCGCCAGCAGCTCCCGGGACAGGGGGTCTGGGGCCAACGTCCTGACTTTC. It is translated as CASSSRDRGSGANVLTF. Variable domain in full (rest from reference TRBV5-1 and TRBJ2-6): KAGVTQTPRYLIKTRGQQVTLSCSPISGHRSVSWYQQTPGQGLQFLFEYFSETQRNKGNFPGRFSGRQFSNSRSEMNVSTLELGDSALYLCASSSRDRGSGANVLTFGAGSRLTVL.

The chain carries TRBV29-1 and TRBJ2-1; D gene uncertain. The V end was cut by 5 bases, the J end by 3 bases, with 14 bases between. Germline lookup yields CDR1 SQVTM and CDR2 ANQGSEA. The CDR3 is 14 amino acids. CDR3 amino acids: CSVPRVDFYNEQFF. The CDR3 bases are TGCAGCGTTCCCCGGGTCGATTTCTACAATGAGCAGTTCTTC.

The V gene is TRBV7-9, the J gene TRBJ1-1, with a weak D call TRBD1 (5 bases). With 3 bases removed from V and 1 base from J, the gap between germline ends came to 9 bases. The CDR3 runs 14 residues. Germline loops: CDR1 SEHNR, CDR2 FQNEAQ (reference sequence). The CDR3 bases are TGTGCCAGCAGCTTTACAACAGGGAACACTGAAGCTTTCTTT. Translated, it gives CASSFTTGNTEAFF.

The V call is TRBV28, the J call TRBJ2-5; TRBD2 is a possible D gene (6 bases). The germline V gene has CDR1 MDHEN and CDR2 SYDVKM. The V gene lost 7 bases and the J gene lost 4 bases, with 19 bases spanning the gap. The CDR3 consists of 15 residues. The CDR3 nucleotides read TGTGCCAGCACCAAAAGGAGGGCCCAACGAGAGACCCAGTACTTC. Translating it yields CASTKRRAQRETQYF.

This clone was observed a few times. CDR3 in DNA: TGCGCCAGCAGGAGGCGGGAGACCCAGTACTTC. This codes for CASRRRETQYF. The chain carries TRBV10-2 and TRBJ2-5; D gene ambiguous. The CDR3 sequence is 11 residues long. Germline V gene lookup returns CDR1 WSHSY and CDR2 SAAADI. The ends were cut back, 6 bases at V and 5 bases at J, with 7 bases in the middle.

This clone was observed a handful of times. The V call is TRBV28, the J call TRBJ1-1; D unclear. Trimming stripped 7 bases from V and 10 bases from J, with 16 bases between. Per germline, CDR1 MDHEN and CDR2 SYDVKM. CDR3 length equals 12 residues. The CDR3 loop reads CASTRGKRRAFF. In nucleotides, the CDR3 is TGTGCCAGCACCCGAGGGAAGCGACGAGCTTTCTTT.

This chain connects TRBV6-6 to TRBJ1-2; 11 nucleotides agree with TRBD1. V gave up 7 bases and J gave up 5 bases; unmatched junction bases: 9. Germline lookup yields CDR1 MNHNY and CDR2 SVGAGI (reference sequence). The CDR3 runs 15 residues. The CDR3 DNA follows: TGTGCCAGCAAATGGGACAGGGGGTCGGGATATGGCTACACCTTC. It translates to CASKWDRGSGYGYTF.

The CDR3: CASSLALAAGVTGELFF. Here the CDR3 DNA reads TGTGCCAGCAGCTTAGCGTTGGCGGCGGGGGTGACCGGGGAGCTGTTTTTT. The genes are TRBV7-8 and TRBJ2-2; the match to TRBD2 covers 7 bases. Germline assignment: CDR1 SGHVS and CDR2 FQNEAQ. The CDR3 loop spans 17 amino acids. V gave up 0 bases and J gave up 5 bases; unmatched junction bases: 9.

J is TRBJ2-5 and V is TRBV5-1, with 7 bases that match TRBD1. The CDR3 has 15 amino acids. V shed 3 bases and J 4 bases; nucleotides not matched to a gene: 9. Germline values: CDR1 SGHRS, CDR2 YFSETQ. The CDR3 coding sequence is TGCGCCAGCAGCTACAACACAGGGGTAGGAGAGACCCAGTACTTC. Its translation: CASSYNTGVGETQYF.